This TCR beta chain came from a study of cytomegalovirus exposure and HLA in healthy donors. Study summary: The Caucasian-associated ancestry cluster contained about 80% of the approximately 400 genotyped donors.

The PCR was carried out with 60 Vbeta primers and 13 Jbeta primers. TCRdb's copy holds only in-frame clones and misses some; the assay was immunoSEQ multiplex PCR. The sample shows roughly 96,000 clones, 60% to 75% of them seen only once. Nominally healthy donors provided the samples, though records likely missed some immune exposures. The CDR3 length is 15 residues. Trimming shortened V by 5 bases and J by 6 bases, and 20 bases separated the two germline ends. Germline loops: CDR1 KGHSH, CDR2 LQKENI. This receptor was taken from a female donor in good health and CMV-seropositive. The chain has TRBV18 and TRBJ2-7; D perhaps matches TRBD2 (5 bases). The sample was PBMCs. The CDR3 is CASSYQSPGGGEQYF. The CDR3 nucleotides read TGTGCCAGCTCATACCAGAGCCCAGGAGGAGGCGAGCAGTACTTC.